Below, 7 T cell receptor beta chains from the same sample are listed, as sequenced in a study of OX40 agonist ivuxolimab in advanced cancers. Data came from immunoSEQ multiplex PCR; TCRdb stores just in-frame clones and leaves some out. The repertoire consists of 90,000 to 100,000 clones, with around 90% occurring once and the leading ten covering 2.6%. The specimen was CD4+ or CD8+ T cells sorted from blood, collected in a trial of the OX40 agonist ivuxolimab. These receptors were taken from an adult with an advanced solid tumor such as melanoma, head and neck, liver or kidney cancer.

V is TRBV4-1 and J is TRBJ2-2; 7 nucleotides align to TRBD2. Germline assignment: CDR1 MGHRA and CDR2 YSYEKL. This CDR3 has 15 amino acids. Trimming cost V 2 bases and J 1 base; bases outside gene matches: 1. The CDR3 loop is CASSQTGGNTGELFF. In DNA, the CDR3 is TGCGCCAGCAGCCAAACGGGAGGGAACACCGGGGAGCTGTTTTTT.

The V gene is TRBV5-1, the J gene TRBJ2-7, with TRBD2 identical over 10 bases. CDR3 length: 16 amino acids. The ends lost 4 bases at V and 5 bases at J; junction bases unmatched: 12. Germline CDR1 and CDR2: SGHRS and YFSETQ. CDR3 bases: TGCGCCAGCAGCCCAAACGGGCTAGCGGGAGAAAACGAGCAGTACTTC. Protein: CASSPNGLAGENEQYF.

CDR3 protein: CASSYTGQDTQYF. Written as DNA, the CDR3 is TGTGCCAGCAGTTACACAGGGCAAGATACGCAGTATTTT. This chain links TRBV6-6 with TRBJ2-3; D is possibly TRBD1 (6 bases). CDR3 length: 13 residues. Trimming left V 2 bases short and J 5 bases short, with 8 bases between. The germline V gene encodes CDR1 MNHNY and CDR2 SVGAGI (reference sequence).

This clone was observed a single time. In nucleotides, the CDR3 is TGTGCCAGCCCCACTAGCCCCCTTCCAAGCACAGATACGCAGTATTTT. Translating gives CASPTSPLPSTDTQYF. This rearrangement joins TRBV5-8 to TRBJ2-3; TRBD2 might be the D (6 bases). From germline, CDR1 is SGHTS and CDR2 YDEGEE. Trimming stripped 7 bases from V and 0 bases from J, with 18 bases between. This CDR3 has 16 amino acids. The entire variable domain, with the rest obtained from reference TRBV5-8 and TRBJ2-3, is as follows: EAGVTQSPTHLIKTRGQQATLRCSPISGHTSVYWYQQALGLGLQFLLWYDEGEERNRGNFPPRFSGRQFPNYSSELNVNALELEDSALYLCASPTSPLPSTDTQYFGPGTRLTVL.

The rearrangement links TRBV7-9 to TRBJ1-2, with a possible D match to TRBD1 (6 bases). Germline V lookup: CDR1 SEHNR, CDR2 FQNEAQ (reference sequence). Trimming cost V 2 bases and J 8 bases, with 9 bases left between them. The length of the CDR3 is 12 residues. For the CDR3, the DNA is TGTGCCAGCAGCTTAACAGGGCCCGGCTACACCTTC. Its translation: CASSLTGPGYTF.

The chain links TRBV9 to TRBJ1-5; the match to TRBD1 covers 10 bases. CDR3 length: 15 residues. The germline V gene encodes CDR1 SGDLS and CDR2 YYNGEE. V trimming: 3 bases; J trimming: 1 base; junction bases outside the gene matches: 1. The CDR3 region has the DNA TGTGCCAGCAGCGCGGGACAGGGGAGCAATCAGCCCCAGCATTTT. Its translation is CASSAGQGSNQPQHF.

The V and J genes are TRBV5-4 and TRBJ2-1, with 7 bases fitting TRBD2. Germline CDR1 is SGHNT and CDR2 is YYREEE (reference sequence). CDR3 length: 14 residues. Trimming removed 9 bases from V and 10 bases from J; junction bases left unmatched: 16. CDR3 sequence (DNA): TGTGCCACCTCTTCACTACTAGCGACAGTCGAGCAGTTCTTC. Protein sequence: CATSSLLATVEQFF.